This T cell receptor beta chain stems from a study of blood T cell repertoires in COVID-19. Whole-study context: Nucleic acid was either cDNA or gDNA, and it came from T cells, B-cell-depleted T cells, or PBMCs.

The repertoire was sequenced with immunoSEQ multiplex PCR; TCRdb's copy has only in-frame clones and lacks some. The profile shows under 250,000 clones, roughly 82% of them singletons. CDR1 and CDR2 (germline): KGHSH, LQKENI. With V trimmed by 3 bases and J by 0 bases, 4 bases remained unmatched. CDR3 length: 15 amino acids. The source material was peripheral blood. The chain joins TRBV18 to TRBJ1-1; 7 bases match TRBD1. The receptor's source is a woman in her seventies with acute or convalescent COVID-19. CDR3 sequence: CASSPGQNMNTEAFF. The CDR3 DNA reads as TGTGCCAGCTCACCGGGACAGAACATGAACACTGAAGCTTTCTTT.